The 28 T cell receptor beta chains below all came from one sample that was sequenced in a study of cytomegalovirus exposure and HLA in healthy donors. This PCR relied on a set of 60 Vbeta primers and 13 Jbeta primers. Here immunoSEQ multiplex PCR was the method, and the copy in TCRdb shows in-frame clones only, minus some. This repertoire includes 50,000 or so clones. The material sequenced was PBMCs. The receptors come from a middle-aged woman in good health and CMV-seronegative.

The V and J genes are TRBV7-2 and TRBJ2-3; D remains ambiguous. Trimming took off 3 bases at V and 2 bases at J, with 3 bases between the two ends. Germline loops: CDR1 SGHTA, CDR2 FQGNSA. The CDR3 runs 12 residues. CDR3 region: CASSLYTDTQYF. The CDR3 bases are TGTGCCAGCAGCTTGTACACAGATACGCAGTATTTT.

This chain connects TRBV7-9 to TRBJ2-3, with 8 bases fitting TRBD2. Germline CDR1 reads SEHNR; CDR2 reads FQNEAQ (reference sequence). CDR3 length: 16 amino acids. V dropped 6 bases and J dropped 2; count of bases not matched to a gene: 10. The CDR3 DNA sequence: TGTGCCAGCAGGACTCACCGGGAGGGGGACACAGATACGCAGTATTTT. Encoded protein: CASRTHREGDTDTQYF.

This rearrangement joins TRBV19 to TRBJ2-2, with 8 bases matching TRBD1. V shed 2 bases and J 6 bases; nucleotides not matched to a gene: 8. The CDR3 runs to 16 residues. Germline lookup yields CDR1 LNHDA and CDR2 SQIVND (reference sequence). The CDR3 spells CASSIRTGFDAGELFF. DNA of the CDR3: TGTGCCAGTAGTATACGGACAGGGTTCGACGCCGGGGAGCTGTTTTTT.

V is TRBV5-4 and J is TRBJ2-7; 7 bases align to TRBD2. The germline V gene encodes CDR1 SGHNT and CDR2 YYREEE (reference sequence). This CDR3 has 15 amino acids. Trimming took 0 bases from V and 3 from J; bases not matched to a gene: 6. CDR3 loop: CASSLGGGGVYEQYF. CDR3 in DNA: TGTGCCAGCAGCTTGGGTGGTGGGGGGGTCTACGAGCAGTACTTC.

J is TRBJ2-7 and V is TRBV19; D is possibly TRBD2 (5 bases). Trimming removed 5 bases at V and 7 bases at J, with 21 bases between. Germline CDR1 and CDR2: LNHDA and SQIVND (reference sequence). CDR3 length equals 15 residues. The CDR3 nucleotides are TGTGCCAGTAGTCAGGCAGCGGCCTTAGGGATGGAGCAGTACTTC. Protein product: CASSQAAALGMEQYF.

This rearrangement joins TRBV19 to TRBJ1-2; 8 bases are a match to TRBD1. This CDR3 region has 15 residues. V lost 5 bases to trimming and J lost 4 bases; unmatched junction nucleotides: 9. Per germline, CDR1 LNHDA and CDR2 SQIVND (reference sequence). CDR3 residues: CASSAGQGGLYGYTF. In nucleotides, the CDR3 is TGTGCCAGTAGTGCCGGACAGGGCGGCCTCTATGGCTACACCTTC. Drawing the rest from reference TRBV19 and TRBJ1-2, the complete variable domain is DGGITQSPKYLFRKEGQNVTLSCEQNLNHDAMYWYRQDPGQGLRLIYYSQIVNDFQKGDIAEGYSVSREKKESFPLTVTSAQKNPTAFYLCASSAGQGGLYGYTFGSGTRLTVV.

The chain is built from TRBV27 and TRBJ2-4; TRBD1 might be the D (6 bases). Germline assignment: CDR1 MNHEY and CDR2 SMNVEV (reference sequence). This CDR3 region has 16 residues. Trimming removed 3 bases from V and 1 base from J, with 13 bases in between. The CDR3 loop reads CASSLQGMGAKNIQYF. CDR3 coding DNA: TGTGCCAGCAGTTTGCAGGGGATGGGGGCCAAAAACATTCAGTACTTC.

The rearrangement joins TRBV28 to TRBJ1-1; the D gene is possibly TRBD1 (5 bases). Trimming shortened V by 4 bases and J by 4 bases, and 16 bases separated the two germline ends. CDR3 length: 15 amino acids. Germline-derived CDR1 and CDR2 are MDHEN and SYDVKM. In DNA, the CDR3 is TGTGCCAGCAGTTCGGGGGGTCAGGGCGGCACTGAAGCTTTCTTT. Its translation: CASSSGGQGGTEAFF. Together with reference TRBV28 and TRBJ1-1, the CDR3 gives the full variable domain: DVKVTQSSRYLVKRTGEKVFLECVQDMDHENMFWYRQDPGLGLRLIYFSYDVKMKEKGDIPEGYSVSREKKERFSLILESASTNQTSMYLCASSSGGQGGTEAFFGQGTRLTVV.

This chain links TRBV6-5 with TRBJ1-3; D call uncertain. The CDR3 totals 14 residues. The ends were cut back, 5 bases at V and 10 bases at J, with 18 bases in the middle. Germline V gene lookup returns CDR1 MNHEY and CDR2 SVGAGI. CDR3 DNA sequence: TGTGCCAGCAGTGGGAGGCCTACCTCGTCTACCATATATTTT. It encodes CASSGRPTSSTIYF.

This chain connects TRBV28 to TRBJ2-7; TRBD1 matches at 9 bases. Germline V CDR1 and CDR2: MDHEN, SYDVKM. Trimming cost V 6 bases and J 2 bases; bases outside gene matches: 5. The CDR3 consists of 14 residues. In DNA, the CDR3 is TGTGCCAGCAGCCTCAGACAGGGGGCCTACGAGCAGTACTTC. It translates to CASSLRQGAYEQYF.

V is TRBV6-6 and J is TRBJ2-7, with 10 bases matching TRBD2. The germline gives CDR1 MNHNY, CDR2 SVGAGI (reference sequence). The CDR3 extends over 15 amino acids. V lost 2 bases to trimming and J lost 7 bases; unmatched junction nucleotides: 8. The CDR3 loop reads CASSYPGGSGGEQYF. For the CDR3, the DNA is TGTGCCAGCAGTTACCCAGGGGGTAGCGGGGGGGAGCAGTACTTC.

The V and J genes are TRBV5-1 and TRBJ1-1; possibly TRBD1 for D (6 bases). The V end lost 0 bases, the J end lost 4 bases, and 10 bases lay between the germline ends. Germline V gene lookup returns CDR1 SGHRS and CDR2 YFSETQ. The CDR3 covers 14 residues. CDR3 residues: CASSLETQGTEAFF. CDR3 sequence (DNA): TGCGCCAGCAGCTTGGAAACACAGGGCACTGAAGCTTTCTTT.

The chain carries TRBV18 and TRBJ2-7; 13 positions agree with TRBD2. The CDR3 has 17 amino acids. Germline CDR1 and CDR2: KGHSH and LQKENI. The V segment lost 1 base and the J segment 5 bases; nucleotides outside the gene matches: 8. CDR3 DNA: TGTGCCAGCTCACCACGACTACTAGCGGGAGGGCCGGACGAGCAGTACTTC. Protein: CASSPRLLAGGPDEQYF.

The chain joins TRBV5-1 to TRBJ1-1; 7 bases map to TRBD1. This CDR3 contains 15 residues. Germline CDR1 SGHRS, CDR2 YFSETQ. The ends lost 0 bases at V and 4 bases at J; junction bases unmatched: 6. CDR3 residues: CASSLAQGDFTEAFF. The CDR3 DNA follows: TGCGCCAGCAGCTTGGCCCAGGGGGATTTCACTGAAGCTTTCTTT.

This rearrangement joins TRBV5-6 to TRBJ2-6, with a tentative D call TRBD1 (6 bases). With 0 bases removed from V and 2 bases from J, the gap between germline ends came to 9 bases. The CDR3 contains 16 residues. Germline values: CDR1 SGHDT, CDR2 YYEEEE. The CDR3 spells CASSLDTGTGANVLTF. The CDR3 DNA follows: TGTGCCAGCAGCTTGGATACAGGGACTGGGGCCAACGTCCTGACTTTC.

V gene TRBV7-2 combines with J gene TRBJ2-5; 10 bases align to TRBD2. V lost 1 base, J lost 6 bases, and 8 bases stayed unmatched. Germline V gene lookup returns CDR1 SGHTA and CDR2 FQGNSA. This CDR3 spans 16 amino acids. The CDR3, as DNA: TGTGCCAGCAGCTTAGAGGCTAGCGGGGGCGTAAAGACCCAGTACTTC. It yields the protein CASSLEASGGVKTQYF.

This chain connects TRBV7-2 to TRBJ2-2; D gene uncertain. Germline V gene sequence: CDR1 SGHTA, CDR2 FQGNSA. The germline V and J ends were trimmed by 0 bases and 5 bases, with 10 bases remaining between them. The CDR3 covers 15 residues. This chain's CDR3 is CASSLAPVLTGELFF. CDR3 in DNA: TGTGCCAGCAGCTTAGCACCGGTTCTAACCGGGGAGCTGTTTTTT.

The V call is TRBV7-3, the J call TRBJ2-7, with D unclear. CDR3 length: 13 amino acids. Per germline, CDR1 SGHTA and CDR2 FQGTGA. With 5 bases removed from V and 0 bases from J, the gap between germline ends came to 8 bases. The CDR3 here is CASSVSSSYEQYF. As DNA, the CDR3 is TGTGCCAGCAGCGTATCCAGCTCCTACGAGCAGTACTTC.

The V gene is TRBV6-5, the J gene TRBJ1-3, with 7 bases lining up with TRBD1. After removal of 5 bases from V and 0 bases from J, the junction contained 4 bases not matched to a gene. CDR1 and CDR2 from the germline V gene are MNHEY and SVGAGI. This CDR3 has 15 residues. The CDR3 here is CASSTRTGSGNTIYF. The CDR3 DNA is TGTGCCAGCAGTACTAGGACAGGCTCTGGAAACACCATATATTTT.

The CDR3 region has the DNA TGTGCCAGCAGCCGTGTAGCCTACGAGCAGTACTTC. Translating gives CASSRVAYEQYF. The chain combines TRBV7-9 with TRBJ2-7; D gene uncertain. CDR3 size: 12 residues. V lost 5 bases, J lost 2 bases, and 7 bases lay in between. CDR1 and CDR2 (germline): SEHNR, FQNEAQ (reference sequence).

The J gene is TRBJ1-1, the V gene TRBV18; 7 bases are shared with TRBD1. The CDR3 is made up of 14 amino acids. The V gene's germline CDR1 is KGHSH and CDR2 LQKENI. The V and J ends lost 5 bases and 1 base, in that order; junction bases with no gene match: 4. CDR3 sequence reads: CASSAQGGNTEAFF. The DNA for the CDR3 is TGTGCCAGCTCAGCCCAGGGGGGGAACACTGAAGCTTTCTTT.

CDR3 amino acids: CASSLKSVVTGAGTEAFF. The DNA of the CDR3 is TGCGCCAGCAGCTTGAAATCGGTCGTGACAGGGGCGGGCACTGAAGCTTTCTTT. This sequence joins TRBV5-1 and TRBJ1-1; 8 nucleotides align to TRBD1. Germline V gene sequence: CDR1 SGHRS, CDR2 YFSETQ. J lost 4 bases, V lost 1 base, and 15 bases had no gene match. The CDR3 runs to 18 residues.

This chain connects TRBV19 to TRBJ2-7, with 12 bases fitting TRBD1. The germline CDR1 and CDR2 sequences are LNHDA and SQIVND (reference sequence). V trimming: 4 bases; J trimming: 7 bases; junction bases outside the gene matches: 5. This CDR3 region has 14 residues. The CDR3 loop reads CASSTPGQGAEQYF. The CDR3 region has the DNA TGTGCCAGTAGTACTCCGGGACAGGGGGCAGAGCAGTACTTC.

V and J are TRBV5-1 and TRBJ1-4, with 7 bases identical to TRBD1. The CDR3 has 14 residues. CDR1 and CDR2 from the germline V gene are SGHRS and YFSETQ. V shed 4 bases and J 5 bases; nucleotides not matched to a gene: 5. The CDR3 reads CASSGDSQNEKLFF. For the CDR3, the DNA is TGCGCCAGCAGCGGGGACAGCCAAAATGAAAAACTGTTTTTT.

This chain joins TRBV27 and TRBJ1-2, with D uncertain. Deletions cut 1 base from V and 1 base from J, with 7 bases between. This CDR3 is built from 14 residues. In germline, CDR1 is MNHEY, CDR2 SMNVEV (reference sequence). CDR3 protein: CASSLLGDNYGYTF. CDR3 coding DNA: TGTGCCAGCAGTTTATTGGGCGATAACTATGGCTACACCTTC.

The chain couples TRBV7-9 to TRBJ1-1; weak D call: TRBD1 (5 bases). Trimming stripped 6 bases from V and 1 base from J, with 15 bases between. Per the germline V gene, CDR1 is SEHNR and CDR2 is FQNEAQ (reference sequence). This CDR3 contains 15 residues. In nucleotides, the CDR3 is TGTGCCAGCAGTCCAACCGGGGGGTCGAACACTGAAGCTTTCTTT. Translating it yields CASSPTGGSNTEAFF.

This chain connects TRBV18 to TRBJ2-1, with a possible D match to TRBD1 (6 bases). Germline V gene lookup returns CDR1 KGHSH and CDR2 LQKENI. The V end lost 2 bases, the J end lost 0 bases, and 11 bases lay between the germline ends. This CDR3 has 16 amino acids. CDR3 nucleotides: TGTGCCAGCTCACCATCAGGGGCCATCTCCTACAATGAGCAGTTCTTC. It translates to CASSPSGAISYNEQFF.

The rearrangement uses TRBV28 and TRBJ1-2; the match to TRBD1 covers 12 bases. Looked up from germline, CDR1 is MDHEN and CDR2 is SYDVKM. The junction had 12 bases not matched to a gene; V was cut back by 6 bases and J by 7 bases. The CDR3 extends over 16 amino acids. CDR3 in amino acids: CASRKHGTGGYGGYTF. CDR3 DNA sequence: TGTGCCAGCAGAAAACATGGGACAGGGGGCTATGGTGGCTACACCTTC.